The rows below give T cell receptor beta chains drawn from one sample of a study of cytomegalovirus exposure and HLA in healthy donors. Profiled with immunoSEQ multiplex PCR; TCRdb holds only in-frame clones, not every one. The sample has roughly 200,000 clones, roughly 78% seen once. Specimen: PBMCs. These receptor sequences come from a girl between 5 and 17 years old in good health and CMV-seropositive. Both conserved end residues are part of each CDR3. Fields, in order: V gene, J gene, CDR3 protein.

TRBV10-3,TRBJ1-2,CAISVSRDRENHTF
TRBV27,TRBJ2-7,CASSLTHRAPYEQYF
TRBV11-2,TRBJ2-7,CASSQSPSDEQYF
TRBV11-2,TRBJ2-5,CASSLNGLAGGWLETQYF
TRBV9,TRBJ2-1,CASGGVRGNEQFF
TRBV25-1,TRBJ1-2,CASSDPDRGLYGYTF
TRBV18,TRBJ2-5,CASSPTAGGLETQYF
TRBV29-1,TRBJ2-2,CSALRGGVDTGELFF
TRBV10-2,TRBJ1-5,CASSESGGAQPQHF
TRBV4-2,TRBJ1-3,CASSNTRGQMGNTIYF
TRBV15,TRBJ1-6,CATSFPAPGGGTLHF
TRBV6-5,TRBJ2-1,CASSFSLGGIDEQFF
TRBV5-1,TRBJ1-4,CASSRGQGTANEKLFF
TRBV10-1,TRBJ1-2,CASTTGIDLPDGYTF
TRBV7-8,TRBJ2-2,CASSRNGGSNTGELFF
TRBV9,TRBJ1-2,CASSGLPGRAYGYTF
TRBV10-3,TRBJ2-1,CAIRRGSSYNEQFF
TRBV27,TRBJ1-2,CASSLGGADGYTF
TRBV5-1,TRBJ1-4,CASSLVPGNGFRSEKLFF
TRBV5-4,TRBJ2-1,CASSQSVGLADNEQFF
TRBV27,TRBJ2-1,CASSSGVSSYNEQFF
TRBV10-2,TRBJ1-3,CASSESAGFGNTIYF
TRBV6-1,TRBJ1-5,CASSKQGNVGQPQHF
TRBV4-3,TRBJ2-4,CASSQDLGTGLYF
TRBV5-6,TRBJ1-5,CASSLGLSNQPQHF
TRBV10-2,TRBJ1-4,CASSRSGGMTNEKLFF
TRBV18,TRBJ2-5,CASSPGIGETQYF
TRBV7-9,TRBJ1-2,CASSLVSVRDYGYTF
TRBV6-6,TRBJ1-1,CASRGQGSTEAFF
TRBV5-1,TRBJ2-1,CASSLMDRVYNEQFF
TRBV13,TRBJ1-5,CASSLGQGAQPQHF
TRBV6-4,TRBJ1-1,CASSEQGGNTEAFF
TRBV5-1,TRBJ2-5,CASSPSRTTAFLLAGGPYQETQYF
TRBV6-4,TRBJ2-3,CASSDSPTGGTDTQYF
TRBV4-3,TRBJ1-6,CASSQFAGGGNSPLHF
TRBV5-1,TRBJ1-6,CASSLEGQGRGSPLHF
TRBV29-1,TRBJ2-1,CSVEDPDGVPYNEQFF
TRBV28,TRBJ1-1,CASSPSRDRGTEAFF
TRBV5-1,TRBJ2-6,CASRPKGWTGSDRSGANVLTF
TRBV5-1,TRBJ1-3,CASSLEGGFGNTIYF
TRBV4-2,TRBJ2-5,CASSSGQQETQYF
TRBV6-5,TRBJ2-7,CASSSPGTYEQYF
TRBV19,TRBJ2-4,CASREWTAPKNIQYF
TRBV5-1,TRBJ2-1,CASSKSGGYNEQFF
TRBV19,TRBJ1-2,CASSARPGQGGEGYTF
TRBV7-6,TRBJ2-7,CASSQDSSYEQYF